A single sample gave rise to the 14 T cell receptor beta chains below, sequenced in a study of cytomegalovirus exposure and HLA in healthy donors. It was with 60 Vbeta and 13 Jbeta primers that the PCR ran. The table came from immunoSEQ multiplex PCR; TCRdb's copy has only in-frame clones and leaves some out. This sample has roughly 160,000 clones, with roughly 83% found just once. Specimen: PBMCs. The receptors originated from a boy between 2 and 15 years old in good health and CMV-seronegative.

The CDR3 DNA reads as TGTGCCAGCAGCCCTGGGACTAGCGGGTACAATGAGCAGTTCTTC. This codes for CASSPGTSGYNEQFF. The chain combines TRBV7-9 with TRBJ2-1; TRBD2 matches at 12 bases. The CDR3 length is 15 residues. The germline V gene encodes CDR1 SEHNR and CDR2 FQNEAQ (reference sequence). Trimming removed 5 bases from V and 4 bases from J; junction bases left unmatched: 3.

The rearrangement joins TRBV9 to TRBJ2-2; D remains unclear. The germline V gene encodes CDR1 SGDLS and CDR2 YYNGEE. The CDR3 is 14 residues long. Trimming removed 4 bases at V and 4 bases at J, with 11 bases between. The CDR3 loop reads CASSSSGPTGELFF. The CDR3 DNA is TGTGCCAGCAGCTCGTCCGGTCCCACCGGGGAGCTGTTTTTT.

The chain employs TRBV30 and TRBJ2-3, with TRBD1 matching 9 bases. J was trimmed by 4 bases and V by 6 bases; bases with no gene match: 11. This CDR3 has 15 residues. The germline V gene encodes CDR1 GTSNPN and CDR2 SVGIG (reference sequence). The CDR3 protein is CACESGQGGSDTQYF. DNA of the CDR3: TGTGCCTGCGAATCGGGACAGGGCGGGTCAGATACGCAGTATTTT.

The rearrangement uses TRBV19 and TRBJ2-1; 14 positions match TRBD2. The ends lost 5 bases at V and 0 bases at J; junction bases unmatched: 3. Germline V CDR1 and CDR2: LNHDA, SQIVND (reference sequence). The CDR3 has 17 residues. The CDR3 loop is CASSVGTSGSSYNEQFF. CDR3 in DNA: TGTGCCAGTAGTGTCGGGACTAGCGGGAGCTCCTACAATGAGCAGTTCTTC.

In nucleotides, the CDR3 is TGCGCCAGCAGCCAAGATCGGGACAGGGTATTTGGCTACACCTTC. This translates into CASSQDRDRVFGYTF. This chain connects TRBV4-1 to TRBJ1-2; TRBD1 agrees at 9 bases. The germline CDR1 and CDR2 sequences are MGHRA and YSYEKL. This CDR3 has 15 amino acids. V dropped 0 bases and J dropped 7; count of bases not matched to a gene: 6.

This rearrangement joins TRBV6-5 to TRBJ2-1, with 7 positions matching TRBD1. Germline V gives CDR1 MNHEY, CDR2 SVGAGI. The CDR3 extends over 14 amino acids. After removal of 4 bases from V and 6 bases from J, the junction contained 6 bases not matched to a gene. Here the CDR3 DNA reads TGTGCCAGCAGTTCCCACGACAGGGTCAATGAGCAGTTCTTC. Its translation: CASSSHDRVNEQFF.

A few counts support this clone. The chain joins TRBV5-6 to TRBJ2-5, with 10 positions matching TRBD1. V shed 3 bases, J shed 2 bases, and the junction held 4 bases outside the gene matches. Germline CDR1 reads SGHDT; CDR2 reads YYEEEE. The CDR3 loop spans 15 amino acids. CDR3 bases: TGTGCCAGCAGCTCACCGGGACAGGGGCAAGAGACCCAGTACTTC. Translation gives CASSSPGQGQETQYF.

The J gene is TRBJ2-3, the V gene TRBV30, with D perhaps matching TRBD2 (6 bases). Germline lookup yields CDR1 GTSNPN and CDR2 SVGIG (reference sequence). The CDR3 has 14 residues. Trimming took 3 bases from V and 4 from J, leaving 14 bases between them. DNA of the CDR3: TGTGCCTGGAGCCCGGACTATTCCCCAGATACGCAGTATTTT. Translation: CAWSPDYSPDTQYF. Based on the CDR3 plus reference TRBV30 and TRBJ2-3, the full variable domain is SQTIHQWPATLVQPVGSPLSLECTVEGTSNPNLYWYRQAAGRGLQLLFYSVGIGQISSEVPQNLSASRPQDRQFILSSKKLLLSDSGFYLCAWSPDYSPDTQYFGPGTRLTVL.

V is TRBV5-5 and J is TRBJ2-1; TRBD2 aligns across 13 bases. Trimming removed 1 base from V and 0 bases from J; junction bases left unmatched: 7. The CDR3 contains 19 residues. Germline CDR1 reads SGHKS; CDR2 reads YYEKEE (reference sequence). CDR3 DNA sequence: TGTGCCAGCAGCTTGACCGGGACTAGCGGGGCCCTCTCCTACAATGAGCAGTTCTTC. Its translation: CASSLTGTSGALSYNEQFF.

The chain recombines TRBV2 with TRBJ2-1, with TRBD2 matching 7 bases. V shed 6 bases, J shed 6 bases, and the junction held 8 bases outside the gene matches. Germline loops: CDR1 SNHLY, CDR2 FYNNEI. The length of the CDR3 is 14 residues. CDR3 region: CASRTGERGNEQFF. CDR3 DNA sequence: TGTGCCAGCAGGACGGGGGAGCGGGGCAATGAGCAGTTCTTC.

V gene TRBV15 combines with J gene TRBJ2-3; TRBD2 aligns across 11 bases. Trimming removed 1 base from V and 0 bases from J; junction bases left unmatched: 0. Germline-derived CDR1 and CDR2 are LNHNV and YYDKDF (reference sequence). This CDR3 is built from 16 residues. CDR3 amino acids: CATSRGTSGSTDTQYF. In DNA, the CDR3 is TGTGCCACCAGCAGAGGGACTAGCGGGAGCACAGATACGCAGTATTTT.

The chain combines TRBV18 with TRBJ1-1, with 9 bases matching TRBD1. Germline CDR1 reads KGHSH; CDR2 reads LQKENI. V lost 3 bases to trimming and J lost 4 bases; unmatched junction nucleotides: 9. CDR3 size: 16 residues. The CDR3, as DNA: TGTGCCAGCTCACCTCAGGGAGAACAGGGGGCCACTGAAGCTTTCTTT. It translates to CASSPQGEQGATEAFF. Full variable domain (outside the CDR3, taken from reference TRBV18 and TRBJ1-1): NAGVMQNPRHLVRRRGQEARLRCSPMKGHSHVYWYRQLPEEGLKFMVYLQKENIIDESGMPKERFSAEFPKEGPSILRIQQVVRGDSAAYFCASSPQGEQGATEAFFGQGTRLTVV.

This chain links TRBV6-5 with TRBJ1-2, with TRBD1 matching 8 bases. V lost 2 bases, J lost 8 bases, and 4 bases stayed unmatched. CDR1 is MNHEY and CDR2 is SVGAGI in the germline V gene. The CDR3 consists of 13 residues. CDR3 DNA sequence: TGTGCCAGCAGTTACCCTGACAGGGGAGGCTACACCTTC. Encoded protein: CASSYPDRGGYTF.

This chain uses TRBV6-1 with TRBJ1-2; weak D call: TRBD1 (6 bases). V shed 0 bases and J shed 4 bases, with 12 bases lying between them. The CDR3 loop spans 15 amino acids. CDR1 and CDR2 (germline): MNHNS, SASEGT. CDR3 DNA sequence: TGTGCCAGCAGTGAAGCAGGGGGAGCAATCTATGGCTACACCTTC. It translates to CASSEAGGAIYGYTF.